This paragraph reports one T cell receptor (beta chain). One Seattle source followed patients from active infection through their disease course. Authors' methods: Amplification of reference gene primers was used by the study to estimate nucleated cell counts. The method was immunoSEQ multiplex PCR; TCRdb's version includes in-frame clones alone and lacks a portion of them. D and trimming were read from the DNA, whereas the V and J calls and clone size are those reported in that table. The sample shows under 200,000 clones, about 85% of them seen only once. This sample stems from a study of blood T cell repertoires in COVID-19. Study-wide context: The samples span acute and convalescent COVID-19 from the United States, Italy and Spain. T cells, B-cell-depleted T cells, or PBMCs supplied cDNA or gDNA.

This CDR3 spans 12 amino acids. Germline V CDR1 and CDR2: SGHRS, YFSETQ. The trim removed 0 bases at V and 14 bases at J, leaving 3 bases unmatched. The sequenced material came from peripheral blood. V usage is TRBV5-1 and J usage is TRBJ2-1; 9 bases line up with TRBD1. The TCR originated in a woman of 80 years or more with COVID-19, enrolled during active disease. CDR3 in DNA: TGCGCCAGCAGCTTGGAAACAGGGGGCAAGTTCTTC. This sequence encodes CASSLETGGKFF.